A single sample gave rise to the 20 T cell receptor beta chains below, sequenced in a study of cytomegalovirus exposure and HLA in healthy donors. Some clones are missing from TCRdb's copy, which holds only in-frame ones; the method was immunoSEQ multiplex PCR. In the table there are 130,000 or so clones, roughly nine tenths of which are singletons. The sequenced sample consisted of PBMCs. These receptors were collected from a man aged 25-40 years in good health and CMV-seronegative.

The rearrangement uses TRBV29-1 and TRBJ2-7; 10 bases are shared with TRBD2. J gave up 3 bases and V 7 bases, and 3 bases lay outside the gene matches. The CDR3 has 12 amino acids. Germline CDR1 reads SQVTM; CDR2 reads ANQGSEA. Written as DNA, the CDR3 is TGCAGCGGTTTAGCGGGGGGCTACGAGCAGTACTTC. Translating it yields CSGLAGGYEQYF.

The V gene is TRBV2, the J gene TRBJ1-5, with unresolved D. The CDR3 is made up of 16 amino acids. From germline, CDR1 is SNHLY and CDR2 FYNNEI. Trimming took 2 bases from V and 0 from J, leaving 11 bases between them. As DNA, the CDR3 is TGTGCCAGCAGTGAAATGGCAGGCTTTAGCAATCAGCCCCAGCATTTT. Its translation is CASSEMAGFSNQPQHF.

The genes are TRBV7-9 and TRBJ1-6, with 12 bases identical to TRBD1. The germline V gene has CDR1 SEHNR and CDR2 FQNEAQ (reference sequence). The ends lost 6 bases at V and 8 bases at J; junction bases unmatched: 11. This CDR3 contains 17 residues. CDR3 sequence: CASSSGQGARIDSPLHF. CDR3 sequence (DNA): TGTGCCAGCAGTTCGGGACAGGGGGCGCGTATTGATTCACCCCTCCACTTT.

J is TRBJ2-5 and V is TRBV6-5; no clear D gene. The CDR3 spans 16 residues. V was clipped by 0 bases and J by 1 base, with 12 bases between them. Germline-derived CDR1 and CDR2 are MNHEY and SVGAGI. Here the CDR3 reads CASSYSTILPQETQYF. The DNA of the CDR3 is TGTGCCAGCAGTTACTCAACAATCCTCCCCCAAGAGACCCAGTACTTC.

The rearrangement links TRBV5-1 to TRBJ2-3, with 11 bases fitting TRBD2. J gave up 0 bases and V 2 bases, and 5 bases lay outside the gene matches. This CDR3 comprises 17 residues. Germline values: CDR1 SGHRS, CDR2 YFSETQ. The CDR3 DNA reads as TGCGCCAGCAGCTTTTCTAGCGGGGGGCTCAGCACAGATACGCAGTATTTT. Its translation: CASSFSSGGLSTDTQYF.

This clone was detected a few times. The chain carries TRBV18 and TRBJ1-6; D is perhaps TRBD1 (5 bases). CDR1 KGHSH and CDR2 LQKENI come from the germline V gene. The CDR3 length is 16 residues. V was clipped by 1 base and J by 0 bases, with 7 bases between them. The CDR3 DNA follows: TGTGCCAGCTCACCACTTGACAGCTCCTATAATTCACCCCTCCACTTT. Translation: CASSPLDSSYNSPLHF.

This clone occurred a few times. The chain employs TRBV6-5 and TRBJ2-7, with D perhaps matching TRBD2 (6 bases). Germline V CDR1 and CDR2: MNHEY, SVGAGI. The germline V and J ends were trimmed by 2 bases and 4 bases, with 12 bases remaining between them. The CDR3 extends over 14 amino acids. The CDR3 DNA follows: TGTGCCAGCAGTTACGGCGGGATTTCGTACGAGCAGTACTTC. This sequence encodes CASSYGGISYEQYF.

This clone was observed a few times. This chain uses TRBV28 with TRBJ2-7; D is unclear. Germline CDR1 is MDHEN and CDR2 is SYDVKM. This CDR3 is 11 amino acids long. Between the trimmed V and J ends, which lost 11 bases and 4 bases, there was a span of 12 bases. CDR3 in amino acids: CAVEDKYEQYF. CDR3 bases: TGTGCCGTCGAAGACAAATACGAGCAGTACTTC.

This chain connects TRBV29-1 to TRBJ1-3; TRBD1 agrees at 7 bases. V lost 5 bases to trimming and J lost 4 bases; unmatched junction nucleotides: 2. The CDR3 covers 12 residues. Germline V gene sequence: CDR1 SQVTM, CDR2 ANQGSEA. The CDR3 spells CSVTGEGNTIYF. CDR3 bases: TGCAGCGTTACAGGGGAAGGAAACACCATATATTTT.

This chain connects TRBV27 to TRBJ2-3; the match to TRBD2 covers 9 bases. From germline, CDR1 is MNHEY and CDR2 SMNVEV (reference sequence). The junction had 14 bases not matched to a gene; V was cut back by 6 bases and J by 10 bases. The CDR3 is 15 residues long. The CDR3 region is CASSQPGRGGVSQYF. CDR3 DNA sequence: TGTGCCAGCAGCCAGCCCGGGCGGGGGGGCGTTTCGCAGTATTTT.

The V call is TRBV18, the J call TRBJ1-1, with 9 bases aligning to TRBD1. Germline CDR1 reads KGHSH; CDR2 reads LQKENI. J lost 4 bases, V lost 3 bases, and 9 bases had no gene match. There are 16 residues in the CDR3. The CDR3 DNA sequence: TGTGCCAGCTCACCTACCGGGACAGGGAAGCTCACTGAAGCTTTCTTT. It codes for CASSPTGTGKLTEAFF.

V and J are TRBV6-1 and TRBJ1-4; tentative D call: TRBD1 (5 bases). Between the trimmed V and J ends, which lost 5 bases and 10 bases, there was a span of 8 bases. Germline values: CDR1 MNHNS, CDR2 SASEGT. CDR3 length equals 11 residues. The CDR3 DNA reads TGTGCCAGCAGTCTAGACAGAAAACTGTTTTTT. Its translation: CASSLDRKLFF.

The V call is TRBV19, the J call TRBJ2-5; 7 nucleotides align to TRBD1. J was trimmed by 1 base and V by 4 bases; bases with no gene match: 6. There are 15 residues in the CDR3. The germline CDR1 and CDR2 sequences are LNHDA and SQIVND (reference sequence). CDR3 sequence (DNA): TGTGCCAGTAGTACCTACAGGGGCCCCCAAGAGACCCAGTACTTC. It specifies CASSTYRGPQETQYF.

The chain has TRBV5-4 and TRBJ2-4, with D perhaps TRBD1 (6 bases). Between the trimmed V and J ends, which lost 0 bases and 6 bases, there was a span of 13 bases. CDR1 is SGHNT and CDR2 is YYREEE in the germline V gene (reference sequence). The CDR3 length is 15 residues. CDR3 sequence: CASSLGGPDRNIQYF. CDR3 bases: TGTGCCAGCAGCTTGGGAGGTCCGGACAGAAACATTCAGTACTTC.

J is TRBJ1-2 and V is TRBV18; TRBD1 agrees at 8 bases. The germline CDR1 and CDR2 sequences are KGHSH and LQKENI. Trimming cost V 3 bases and J 0 bases; bases outside gene matches: 12. CDR3 size: 18 residues. The CDR3 coding sequence is TGTGCCAGCTCACCTCGACGGCCCGGGACAGGAGCTAACTATGGCTACACCTTC. Translating gives CASSPRRPGTGANYGYTF.

The J gene is TRBJ1-1, the V gene TRBV18; possibly TRBD1 for D (6 bases). Trimming pared 6 bases from V and 2 bases from J, leaving 10 bases between. Germline values: CDR1 KGHSH, CDR2 LQKENI. This CDR3 contains 13 residues. This CDR3 is CASSLDRNTEAFF. The CDR3 coding sequence is TGTGCCAGCTCCCTGGACAGAAACACTGAAGCTTTCTTT.

The genes are TRBV4-1 and TRBJ1-6, with unresolved D. The CDR3 extends over 15 amino acids. Germline CDR1 is MGHRA and CDR2 is YSYEKL. Trimming removed 2 bases at V and 5 bases at J, with 10 bases between. CDR3 residues: CASSQSKGDNSPLHF. The CDR3 DNA reads TGCGCCAGCAGCCAAAGTAAGGGAGATAATTCACCCCTCCACTTT.

V and J are TRBV6-6 and TRBJ1-5; D uncertain. CDR3 size: 15 residues. Trimming took 0 bases from V and 0 from J, leaving 6 bases between them. Germline-derived CDR1 and CDR2 are MNHNY and SVGAGI (reference sequence). CDR3 DNA sequence: TGTGCCAGCAGTTACTCGACAAATAGCAATCAGCCCCAGCATTTT. As protein: CASSYSTNSNQPQHF.

V gene TRBV7-8 combines with J gene TRBJ1-2, with D maybe TRBD1 (6 bases). Germline V gene data show CDR1 as SGHVS and CDR2 as FQNEAQ. V was pared by 2 bases and J by 2 bases, with 18 bases between. CDR3 size: 17 residues. CDR3 coding DNA: TGTGCCAGCAGCTTAATTCCCCTCATACAGGGAAACTATGGCTACACCTTC. Encoded protein: CASSLIPLIQGNYGYTF.

This clone was seen just once. This rearrangement joins TRBV19 to TRBJ1-1, with 7 bases aligning to TRBD1. Trimming cost V 5 bases and J 7 bases; bases outside gene matches: 7. Germline values: CDR1 LNHDA, CDR2 SQIVND (reference sequence). The CDR3 runs to 13 residues. The CDR3 nucleotides read TGTGCCAGTAGTGGCGGGACAGCGTATGAAGCTTTCTTT. It specifies CASSGGTAYEAFF.